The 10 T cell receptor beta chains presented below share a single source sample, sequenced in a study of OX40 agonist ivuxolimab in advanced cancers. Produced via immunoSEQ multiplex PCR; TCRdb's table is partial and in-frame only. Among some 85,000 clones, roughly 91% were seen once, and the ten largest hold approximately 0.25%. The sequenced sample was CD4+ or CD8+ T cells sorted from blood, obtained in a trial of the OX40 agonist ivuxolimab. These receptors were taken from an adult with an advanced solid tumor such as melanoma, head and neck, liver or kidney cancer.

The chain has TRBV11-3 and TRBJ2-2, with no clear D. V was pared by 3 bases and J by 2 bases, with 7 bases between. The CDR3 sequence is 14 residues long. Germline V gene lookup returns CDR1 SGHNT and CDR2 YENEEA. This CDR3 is CASSFGTNTGELFF. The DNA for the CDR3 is TGTGCCAGCAGCTTTGGCACAAACACCGGGGAGCTGTTTTTT. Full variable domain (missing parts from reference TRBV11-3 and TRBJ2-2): EAGVVQSPRYKIIEKKQPVAFWCNPISGHNTLYWYLQNLGQGPELLIRYENEEAVDDSQLPKDRFSAERLKGVDSTLKIQPAELGDSAVYLCASSFGTNTGELFFGEGSRLTVL.

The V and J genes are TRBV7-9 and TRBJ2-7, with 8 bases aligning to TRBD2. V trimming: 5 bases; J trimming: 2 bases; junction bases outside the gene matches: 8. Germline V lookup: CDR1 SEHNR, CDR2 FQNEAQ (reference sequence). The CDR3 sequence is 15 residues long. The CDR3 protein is CASSRYGGRTYEQYF. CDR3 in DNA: TGTGCCAGCAGCCGTTACGGCGGGAGGACCTACGAGCAGTACTTC.

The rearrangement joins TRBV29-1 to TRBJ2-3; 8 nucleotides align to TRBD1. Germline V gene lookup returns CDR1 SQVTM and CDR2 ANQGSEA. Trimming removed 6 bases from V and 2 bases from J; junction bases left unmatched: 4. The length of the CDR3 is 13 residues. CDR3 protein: CSVETGVTDTQYF. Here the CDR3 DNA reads TGCAGCGTAGAGACAGGGGTCACAGATACGCAGTATTTT.

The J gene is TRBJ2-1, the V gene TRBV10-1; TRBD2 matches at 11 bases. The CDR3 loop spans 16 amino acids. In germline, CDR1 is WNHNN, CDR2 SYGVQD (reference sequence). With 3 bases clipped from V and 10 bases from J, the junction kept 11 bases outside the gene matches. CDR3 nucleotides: TGCGCCAGCAGTGAAACCGGGACTAGCGGCTCATGGGAGCAGTTCTTC. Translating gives CASSETGTSGSWEQFF.

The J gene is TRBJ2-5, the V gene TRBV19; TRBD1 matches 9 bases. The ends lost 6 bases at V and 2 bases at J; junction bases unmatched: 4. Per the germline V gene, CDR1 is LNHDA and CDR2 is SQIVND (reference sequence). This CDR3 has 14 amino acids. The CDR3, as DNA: TGTGCCAGTAGAAGTGACAGGGGGCAAGAGACCCAGTACTTC. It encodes CASRSDRGQETQYF.

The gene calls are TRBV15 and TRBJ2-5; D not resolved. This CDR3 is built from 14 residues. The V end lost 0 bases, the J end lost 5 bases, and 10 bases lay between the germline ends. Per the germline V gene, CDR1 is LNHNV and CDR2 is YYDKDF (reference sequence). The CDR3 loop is CATSRDSAAETQYF. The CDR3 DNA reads TGTGCCACCAGCAGAGATTCGGCGGCGGAGACCCAGTACTTC. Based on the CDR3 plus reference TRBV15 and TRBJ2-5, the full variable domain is DAMVIQNPRYQVTQFGKPVTLSCSQTLNHNVMYWYQQKSSQAPKLLFHYYDKDFNNEADTPDNFQSRRPNTSFCFLDIRSPGLGDTAMYLCATSRDSAAETQYFGPGTRLLVL.

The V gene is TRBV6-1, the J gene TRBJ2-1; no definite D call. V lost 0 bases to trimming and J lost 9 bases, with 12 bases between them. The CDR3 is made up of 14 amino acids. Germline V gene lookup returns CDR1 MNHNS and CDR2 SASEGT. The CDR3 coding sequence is TGTGCCAGCAGTGAAGCGCTGACATTCGGTGAGCAGTTCTTC. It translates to CASSEALTFGEQFF.

The CDR3 region is CASKKTGVSPVVNEQYF. In nucleotides, the CDR3 is TGTGCCAGCAAGAAAACAGGGGTGTCCCCGGTTGTTAACGAGCAGTACTTC. This chain joins TRBV28 and TRBJ2-7; 7 bases line up with TRBD1. V lost 7 bases and J lost 5; bases outside the gene matches: 20. The CDR3 loop spans 17 amino acids. Germline V gene sequence: CDR1 MDHEN, CDR2 SYDVKM.

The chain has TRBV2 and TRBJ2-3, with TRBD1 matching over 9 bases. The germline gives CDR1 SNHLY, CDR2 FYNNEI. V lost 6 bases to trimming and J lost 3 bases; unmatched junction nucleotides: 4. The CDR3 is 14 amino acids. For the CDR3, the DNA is TGTGCCAGCAGGAAGACAGGGGGGACAGATACGCAGTATTTT. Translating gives CASRKTGGTDTQYF.

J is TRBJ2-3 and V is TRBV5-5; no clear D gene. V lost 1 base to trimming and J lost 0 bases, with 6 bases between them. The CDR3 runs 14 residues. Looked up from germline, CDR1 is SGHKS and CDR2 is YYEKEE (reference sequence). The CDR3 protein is CASSLTRSTDTQYF. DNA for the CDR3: TGTGCCAGCAGCTTGACGAGGAGCACAGATACGCAGTATTTT.